This T cell receptor beta chain was captured in a study of T cells in Graves' hyperthyroidism and ophthalmopathy. TCR beta CDR3 region amplification was performed from RNA transcripts. The HTBI primer set served for first-round RT-PCR of the TCR CDR3. TCRdb called the multiplex PCR reads again in MiXCR, with one record for every CDR3 protein. The sample shows some 500,000 distinct CDR3 sequences, around 24% of them seen only once. Between the trimmed V and J ends, which lost 6 bases and 1 base, there was a span of 10 bases. The germline CDR1 and CDR2 sequences are SNHLY and FYNNEI. There are 14 residues in the CDR3.

This sequence was found in a woman under 40 with Graves' ophthalmopathy. The chain has TRBV2 and TRBJ1-5; weak D call: TRBD1 (5 bases). The sample consisted of blood. The CDR3 reads CASRKQGSNQPQHF. The CDR3 coding sequence is TGTGCCAGCAGGAAGCAGGGAAGCAATCAGCCCCAGCATTTT.